Listed below are T cell receptor beta chains from one sample, sequenced in a study of T cell changes during pregnancy in multiple sclerosis. Sequencing used immunoSEQ multiplex PCR; TCRdb keeps in-frame clones, though not all of them. The sample lists over 25,000 clones, about 88% occurring once. The input for sequencing was CD8+ T cells from peripheral blood mononuclear cells, taken in the second trimester of pregnancy. All receptors derive from a female donor with multiple sclerosis, enrolled in a pregnancy study. Each CDR3 is given with its conserved first and last residue. The D gene is left open where the match is weak. Size is omitted from some rows. Given values are once, few, many or a class for expanded clones.

size	J	V	D	DNA	CDR3
NA	TRBJ1-3	TRBV28	NA	TGTGCCAGCAGTTTAGCGGTCTCTGGAAACACCATATATTTT	CASSLAVSGNTIYF
NA	TRBJ2-6	TRBV27	TRBD1	TGTGCCAGCAGTTTGGTAGGACAGGTCCATTACCCCTCTGGGGCCAACGTCCTGACTTTC	CASSLVGQVHYPSGANVLTF
NA	TRBJ2-3	TRBV5-1	NA	TGCGCCAGCAGCTTGGCGGGACTGCCAGTCACAGATACGCAGTATTTT	CASSLAGLPVTDTQYF
NA	TRBJ1-6	TRBV28	NA	TGTGCCAGCAGTTTATCAGGGAATAATTCACCCCTCCACTTT	CASSLSGNNSPLHF
NA	TRBJ1-6	TRBV4-3	TRBD1	TGCGCCAGCAGCGGAGGGACAGGGGATAATTCACCCCTCCACTTT	CASSGGTGDNSPLHF
NA	TRBJ2-7	TRBV5-1	NA	TGCGCCAGCAGCTTGGACTGGGGCGGATACTACGAGCAGTACTTC	CASSLDWGGYYEQYF
NA	TRBJ2-7	TRBV18	TRBD1	TGTGCCAGCTCACCCCAGGGACAGGCCTCCTACGAGCAGTACTTC	CASSPQGQASYEQYF
NA	TRBJ2-3	TRBV6-1	TRBD2	TGTGCCAGCAGTGAGGGACTAGCGGGGGGGCCGACAGATACGCAGTATTTT	CASSEGLAGGPTDTQYF
NA	TRBJ2-1	TRBV2	TRBD1	TGTGCCAGCAGGTACCGGGACAGAGTAAACAATGAGCAGTTCTTC	CASRYRDRVNNEQFF
large	TRBJ1-5	TRBV6-1	TRBD1	TGTGCCAGCAGTGAAGAGGTGACAGGGCCCTATCAGCCCCAGCATTTT	CASSEEVTGPYQPQHF
NA	TRBJ1-5	TRBV27	NA	TGTGCCAGCAGTTTAATGGGACACAATCAGCCCCAGCATTTT	CASSLMGHNQPQHF
NA	TRBJ2-2	TRBV2	TRBD1	TGTGCCAGCAGTGAAGATCAGGGTTCGGGGACAGCCACCGGGGAGCTGTTTTTT	CASSEDQGSGTATGELFF
NA	TRBJ2-1	TRBV4-3	TRBD2	TGCGCCAGCAGCCAATACGTAGCGGGGTCCTCCTACAATGAGCAGTTCTTC	CASSQYVAGSSYNEQFF
once	TRBJ2-7	TRBV28	NA	TGTGCCAGCATCAACAGGGTAGGGCTTTACGAGCAGTACTTC	CASINRVGLYEQYF
NA	TRBJ2-2	TRBV6-1	TRBD1	TGTGCCAGCAGGACAGGGGACACCGGGGAGCTGTTTTTT	CASRTGDTGELFF
once	TRBJ2-5	TRBV13	NA	TGTGCCAGCAGCTTAGGGGGACTCCGAGGGTTGGAGACCCAGTACTTC	CASSLGGLRGLETQYF
NA	TRBJ2-7	TRBV9	NA	TGTGCCAGCAGCGTAGCTTCAGGGGTGTCCTACGAGCAGTACTTC	CASSVASGVSYEQYF
NA	TRBJ2-2	TRBV25-1	TRBD1	TGTGCCAGCAGATATACAGGGGTAGCCGGGGAGCTGTTTTTT	CASRYTGVAGELFF